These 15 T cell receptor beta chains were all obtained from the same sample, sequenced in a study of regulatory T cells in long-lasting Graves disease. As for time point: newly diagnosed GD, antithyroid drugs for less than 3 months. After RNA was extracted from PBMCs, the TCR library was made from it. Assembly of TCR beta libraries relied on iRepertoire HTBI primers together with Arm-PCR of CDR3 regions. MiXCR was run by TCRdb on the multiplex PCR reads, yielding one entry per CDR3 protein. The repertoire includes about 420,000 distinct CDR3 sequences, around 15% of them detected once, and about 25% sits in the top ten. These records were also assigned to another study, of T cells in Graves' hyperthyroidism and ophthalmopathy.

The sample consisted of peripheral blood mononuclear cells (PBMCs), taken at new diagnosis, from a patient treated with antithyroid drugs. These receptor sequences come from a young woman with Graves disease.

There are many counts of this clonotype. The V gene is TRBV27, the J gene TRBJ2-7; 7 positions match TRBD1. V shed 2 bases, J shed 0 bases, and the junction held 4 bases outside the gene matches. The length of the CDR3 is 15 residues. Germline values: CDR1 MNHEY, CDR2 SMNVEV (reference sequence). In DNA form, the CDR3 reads TGTGCCAGCAGTTTAGAACAGGGGCACTCCTACGAGCAGTACTTC. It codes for CASSLEQGHSYEQYF.

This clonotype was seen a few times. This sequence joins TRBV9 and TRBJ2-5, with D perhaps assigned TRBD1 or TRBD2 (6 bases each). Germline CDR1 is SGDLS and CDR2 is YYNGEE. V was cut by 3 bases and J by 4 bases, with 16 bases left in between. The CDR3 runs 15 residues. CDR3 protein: CASSAGTLGGETQYF. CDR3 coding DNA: TGTGCCAGCAGCGCCGGGACTCTAGGGGGAGAGACCCAGTACTTC.

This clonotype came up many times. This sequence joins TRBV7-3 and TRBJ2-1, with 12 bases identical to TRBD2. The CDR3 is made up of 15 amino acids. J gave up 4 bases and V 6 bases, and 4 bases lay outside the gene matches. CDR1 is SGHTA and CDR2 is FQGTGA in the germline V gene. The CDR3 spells CASSQGLAGYNEQFF. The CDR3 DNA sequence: TGTGCCAGCAGTCAAGGACTAGCGGGGTACAATGAGCAGTTCTTC.

DNA for the CDR3: TGTGCCAGTAGTCGACAGGGGGCTTTGAACACTGAAGCTTTCTTT. Translation: CASSRQGALNTEAFF. The chain employs TRBV19 and TRBJ1-1, with 10 nucleotides matching TRBD1. The CDR3 is 15 amino acids. Losses at the gene ends were 5 bases for V and 0 bases for J; bases not matched to a gene: 3. Germline V gives CDR1 LNHDA, CDR2 SQIVND (reference sequence).

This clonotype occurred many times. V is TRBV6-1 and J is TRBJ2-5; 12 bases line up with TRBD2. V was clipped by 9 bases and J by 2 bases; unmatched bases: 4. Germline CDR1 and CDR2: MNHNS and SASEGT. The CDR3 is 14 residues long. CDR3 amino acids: CASRTSGAQETQYF. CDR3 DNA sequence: TGTGCCAGTCGGACTAGCGGGGCTCAAGAGACCCAGTACTTC.

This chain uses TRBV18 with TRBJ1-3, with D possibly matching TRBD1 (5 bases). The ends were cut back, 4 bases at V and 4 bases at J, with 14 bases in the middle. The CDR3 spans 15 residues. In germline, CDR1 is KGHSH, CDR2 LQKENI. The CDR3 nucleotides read TGTGCCAGCTCACGAGGAAGGGGCCAAGGAAACACCATATATTTT. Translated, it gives CASSRGRGQGNTIYF.

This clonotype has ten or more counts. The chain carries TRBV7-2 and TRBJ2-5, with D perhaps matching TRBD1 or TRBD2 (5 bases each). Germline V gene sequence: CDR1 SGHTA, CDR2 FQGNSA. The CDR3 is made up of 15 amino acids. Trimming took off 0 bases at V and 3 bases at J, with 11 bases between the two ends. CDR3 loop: CASSLAGTKKETQYF. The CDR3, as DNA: TGTGCCAGCAGCTTAGCCGGGACCAAGAAAGAGACCCAGTACTTC. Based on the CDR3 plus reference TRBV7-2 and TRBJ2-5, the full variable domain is GAGVSQSPSNKVTEKGKDVELRCDPISGHTALYWYRQSLGQGLEFLIYFQGNSAPDKSGLPSDRFSAERTGGSVSTLTIQRTQQEDSAVYLCASSLAGTKKETQYFGPGTRLLVL.

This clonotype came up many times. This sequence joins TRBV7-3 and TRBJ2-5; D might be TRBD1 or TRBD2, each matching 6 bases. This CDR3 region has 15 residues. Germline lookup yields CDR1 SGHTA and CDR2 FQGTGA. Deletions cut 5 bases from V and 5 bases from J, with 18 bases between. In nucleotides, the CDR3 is TGTGCCAGCAGCCAAGTTGGGGGGCTTGGGGAGACCCAGTACTTC. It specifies CASSQVGGLGETQYF.

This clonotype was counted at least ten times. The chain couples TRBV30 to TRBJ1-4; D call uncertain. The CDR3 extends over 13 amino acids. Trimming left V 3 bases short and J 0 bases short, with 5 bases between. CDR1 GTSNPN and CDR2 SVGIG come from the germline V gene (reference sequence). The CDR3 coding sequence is TGTGCCTGGAGAGCTGCAACTAATGAAAAACTGTTTTTT. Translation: CAWRAATNEKLFF.

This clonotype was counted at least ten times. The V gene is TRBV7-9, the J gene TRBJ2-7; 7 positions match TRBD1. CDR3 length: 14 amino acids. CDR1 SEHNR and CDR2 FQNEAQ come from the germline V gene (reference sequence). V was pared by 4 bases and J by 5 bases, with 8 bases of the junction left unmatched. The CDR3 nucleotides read TGTGCCAGCAGCTCCGGGACAGACGTTAACGAGCAGTACTTC. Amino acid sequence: CASSSGTDVNEQYF. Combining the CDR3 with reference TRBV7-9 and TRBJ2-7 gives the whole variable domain DTGVSQNPRHKITKRGQNVTFRCDPISEHNRLYWYRQTLGQGPEFLTYFQNEAQLEKSRLLSDRFSAERPKGSFSTLEIQRTEQGDSAMYLCASSSGTDVNEQYFGPGTRLTVT.

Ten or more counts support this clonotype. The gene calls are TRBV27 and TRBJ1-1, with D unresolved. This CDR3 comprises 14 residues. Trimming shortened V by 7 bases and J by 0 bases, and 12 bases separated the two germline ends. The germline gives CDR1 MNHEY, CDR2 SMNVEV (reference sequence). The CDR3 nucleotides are TGTGCCAGCATGAGAAACTTTATGAACACTGAAGCTTTCTTT. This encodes CASMRNFMNTEAFF.

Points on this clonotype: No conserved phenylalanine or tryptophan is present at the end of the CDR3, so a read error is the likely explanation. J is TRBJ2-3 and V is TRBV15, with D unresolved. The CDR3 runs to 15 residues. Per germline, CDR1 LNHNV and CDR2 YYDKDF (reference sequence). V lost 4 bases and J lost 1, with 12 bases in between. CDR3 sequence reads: CATSTETAGTDTQYI. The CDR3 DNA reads TGTGCCACCAGCACAGAGACCGCCGGCACAGATACGCAGTATATT.

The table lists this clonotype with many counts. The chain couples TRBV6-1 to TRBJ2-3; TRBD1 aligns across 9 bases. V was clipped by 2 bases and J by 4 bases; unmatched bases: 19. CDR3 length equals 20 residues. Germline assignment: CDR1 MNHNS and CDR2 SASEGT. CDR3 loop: CASSERIFQRTGDLSDTQYF. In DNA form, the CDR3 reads TGTGCCAGCAGTGAAAGGATTTTCCAGAGGACAGGGGACCTCTCAGATACGCAGTATTTT.

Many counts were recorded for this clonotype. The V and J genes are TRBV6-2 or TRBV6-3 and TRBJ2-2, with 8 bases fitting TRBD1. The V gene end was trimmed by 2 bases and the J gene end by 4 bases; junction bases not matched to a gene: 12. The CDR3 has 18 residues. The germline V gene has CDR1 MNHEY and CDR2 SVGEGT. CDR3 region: CASSYEQGDWLSTGELFF. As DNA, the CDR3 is TGTGCCAGCAGTTACGAACAGGGGGATTGGCTGAGCACCGGGGAGCTGTTTTTT.

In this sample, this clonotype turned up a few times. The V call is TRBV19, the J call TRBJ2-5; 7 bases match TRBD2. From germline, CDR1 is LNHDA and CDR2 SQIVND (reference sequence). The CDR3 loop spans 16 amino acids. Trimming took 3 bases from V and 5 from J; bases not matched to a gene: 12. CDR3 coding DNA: TGTGCCAGTAGTATGAATCGCGGGGAGGGAGGGGAGACCCAGTACTTC. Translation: CASSMNRGEGGETQYF. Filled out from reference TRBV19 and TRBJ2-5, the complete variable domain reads DGGITQSPKYLFRKEGQNVTLSCEQNLNHDAMYWYRQDPGQGLRLIYYSQIVNDFQKGDIAEGYSVSREKKESFPLTVTSAQKNPTAFYLCASSMNRGEGGETQYFGPGTRLLVL.